A selection of T cell receptor beta chains follows, all from one sample in a study of T cell clonotyping in hematopoietic cell transplantation. Sequencing used immunoSEQ multiplex PCR; TCRdb keeps in-frame clones, though not all of them. The sample holds around 24,000 clones, approximately 80% seen once. The sequencing here drew on peripheral blood mononuclear cells, taken before stem cell transplant. All receptors derive from a woman in her sixties with acute myeloid leukemia. Some clones in this sample may be carry-over from other donors' samples. The CDR3 runs from the conserved cysteine through the conserved F or W. The D gene is left open where the match is weak. Clone size is shown for a subset of rows, as once, few, many or a class of expanded clone.

D gene	clone size	J gene	CDR3 length	V gene	CDR3 protein	CDR3 DNA
TRBD1	.	TRBJ2-7	14	TRBV4-3	CASSRDRGPYEQYF	TGCGCCAGCAGCCGGGACAGGGGGCCCTACGAGCAGTACTTC
.	.	TRBJ2-7	16	TRBV4-3	CASSQGGGTLSYEQYF	TGCGCCAGCAGCCAAGGAGGAGGGACACTCTCCTACGAGCAGTACTTC
TRBD1	.	TRBJ2-2	15	TRBV28	CASRNRGQNTGELFF	TGTGCCAGCAGAAACAGGGGGCAAAACACCGGGGAGCTGTTTTTT
TRBD1	.	TRBJ2-7	14	TRBV5-4	CASSQGQGAGEQYF	TGTGCCAGCAGCCAGGGACAGGGGGCGGGCGAGCAGTACTTC
.	.	TRBJ1-2	13	TRBV9	CASSVVEDYGYTF	TGTGCCAGCAGCGTAGTAGAGGACTATGGCTACACCTTC
.	.	TRBJ2-3	15	TRBV5-6	CASQAPGRYTDTQYF	TGTGCCAGCCAAGCACCGGGACGGTACACAGATACGCAGTATTTT
TRBD2	.	TRBJ2-3	16	TRBV7-9	CASSSRLAGLTDTQYF	TGTGCCAGCAGCTCCCGCCTAGCGGGGTTGACAGATACGCAGTATTTT
.	few	TRBJ2-1	14	TRBV7-3	CASSPYVSDNEQFF	TGTGCCAGCAGCCCGTATGTCAGCGACAATGAGCAGTTCTTC
.	.	TRBJ2-3	14	TRBV7-3	CASSLGTSTDTQYF	TGTGCCAGCAGCTTAGGGACTAGCACAGATACGCAGTATTTT
.	.	TRBJ2-7	13	TRBV5-4	CASSFDKGREQYF	TGTGCCAGCAGCTTCGACAAGGGCCGCGAGCAGTACTTC
.	few	TRBJ1-1	15	TRBV19	CATPKNTGTNTEAFF	TGTGCCACCCCAAAAAATACAGGCACGAACACTGAAGCTTTCTTT
.	.	TRBJ2-1	14	TRBV5-4	CASSLLSRLGEQFF	TGTGCCAGCAGCTTGTTGTCCCGACTCGGGGAGCAGTTCTTC
TRBD1	.	TRBJ2-3	15	TRBV10-3	CAAWWTGKGTDTQYF	TGTGCCGCCTGGTGGACAGGGAAGGGGACAGATACGCAGTATTTT
.	.	TRBJ2-3	12	TRBV29-1	CSVDAGTDTQYF	TGCAGCGTTGACGCCGGCACAGATACGCAGTATTTT
TRBD1	.	TRBJ2-7	14	TRBV5-1	CASSYWTGGYEQYF	TGCGCCAGCAGCTACTGGACAGGGGGCTACGAGCAGTACTTC
TRBD1	few	TRBJ2-7	16	TRBV11-2	CASSLGGGTGYYEQYF	TGTGCCAGCAGCTTAGGAGGAGGGACAGGCTACTACGAGCAGTACTTC
.	.	TRBJ2-7	15	TRBV9	CASSVGDGYSYEQYF	TGTGCCAGCAGCGTCGGTGACGGCTACTCCTACGAGCAGTACTTC
.	.	TRBJ1-2	11	TRBV28	CASSTLYGYTF	TGTGCCAGCAGCACCCTCTATGGCTACACCTTC
.	.	TRBJ1-3	14	TRBV19	CASSPRGSGNTIYF	TGTGCCAGTAGTCCCCGAGGCTCTGGAAACACCATATATTTT
TRBD2	.	TRBJ2-4	16	TRBV7-9	CASSFTGAGDRDIQYF	TGTGCCAGCAGCTTTACAGGAGCGGGAGATCGGGACATTCAGTACTTC
.	.	TRBJ1-1	16	TRBV28	CASSPRSRLGNTEAFF	TGTGCCAGCAGTCCCCGGTCGCGATTGGGGAACACTGAAGCTTTCTTT
.	.	TRBJ2-7	17	TRBV10-3	CAISGAVSGGNIYEQYF	TGTGCCATCAGTGGAGCTGTGAGTGGGGGGAATATCTACGAGCAGTACTTC
.	few	TRBJ1-2	14	TRBV7-2	CASSLNGQGYGYTF	TGTGCCAGCAGCTTAAATGGCCAGGGGTATGGCTACACCTTC
TRBD2	once	TRBJ2-2	19	TRBV7-3	CASSSVPFLAGDLTGELFF	TGTGCCAGCAGCTCAGTCCCCTTTCTAGCGGGAGATTTGACCGGGGAGCTGTTTTTT
TRBD1	.	TRBJ2-7	16	TRBV7-8	CASSSNDRGRIHEQYF	TGTGCCAGCAGCTCCAATGACAGGGGGAGGATACACGAGCAGTACTTC
.	.	TRBJ1-1	15	TRBV15	CATSRVLGQNTEAFF	TGTGCCACCAGCAGGGTCCTGGGACAGAACACTGAAGCTTTCTTT
.	.	TRBJ2-7	17	TRBV13	CASSPSYSGDSSYEQYF	TGTGCCAGCAGCCCCTCCTATAGCGGGGACAGCTCCTACGAGCAGTACTTC
TRBD1	.	TRBJ1-4	14	TRBV2	CASRTGVPNEKLFF	TGTGCCAGCAGGACAGGGGTCCCTAATGAAAAACTGTTTTTT
.	.	TRBJ2-3	14	TRBV27	CASRDLAHTDTQYF	TGTGCCAGCAGGGATCTAGCGCACACAGATACGCAGTATTTT
.	.	TRBJ1-4	15	TRBV7-6	CASSLEPTTNEKLFF	TGTGCCAGCAGCTTAGAGCCAACAACTAATGAAAAACTGTTTTTT
TRBD2	.	TRBJ2-1	17	TRBV7-3	CVSSAANPGLAGNEQFF	TGTGTCAGCAGCGCCGCCAATCCGGGACTAGCTGGCAATGAGCAGTTCTTC
.	.	TRBJ1-2	14	TRBV19	CASITSGSNYGYTF	TGTGCCAGTATAACCTCCGGTTCTAACTATGGCTACACCTTC
.	.	TRBJ2-5	12	TRBV6-5	CATRGQGETQYF	TGTGCCACTCGGGGCCAAGGGGAGACCCAGTACTTC
.	.	TRBJ1-1	15	TRBV7-6	CASSLVDNMNTEAFF	TGTGCCAGCAGCTTAGTTGACAACATGAACACTGAAGCTTTCTTT
.	.	TRBJ2-2	15	TRBV5-1	CASSWQGPDTGELFF	TGCGCCAGCAGCTGGCAGGGGCCGGACACCGGGGAGCTGTTTTTT
.	.	TRBJ2-3	14	TRBV9	CASSVFRSTDTQYF	TGTGCCAGCAGCGTATTTCGCAGCACAGATACGCAGTATTTT
.	.	TRBJ1-2	16	TRBV6-6	CASSYSPGPSAYGYTF	TGTGCCAGCAGTTACTCGCCCGGGCCCTCGGCCTATGGCTACACCTTC
TRBD1	once	TRBJ1-6	15	TRBV5-1	CASSYGTGANSPLHF	TGCGCCAGCAGCTACGGGACAGGCGCTAATTCACCCCTCCACTTT
.	few	TRBJ2-4	14	TRBV7-9	CASSPRQAGNIQYF	TGTGCCAGCAGCCCGAGACAGGCGGGGAACATTCAGTACTTC
.	few	TRBJ1-5	10	TRBV10-3	CANRDQPQHF	TGTGCCAACCGCGATCAGCCCCAGCATTTT
.	.	TRBJ2-1	15	TRBV7-3	CASSPGTPAYNEQFF	TGTGCCAGCAGCCCCGGGACCCCTGCCTACAATGAGCAGTTCTTC
TRBD2	.	TRBJ2-2	15	TRBV2	CASSELAGNTGELFF	TGTGCCAGCAGTGAACTAGCGGGAAACACCGGGGAGCTGTTTTTT
.	.	TRBJ2-5	15	TRBV7-9	CASSLGRGPPETQYF	TGTGCCAGCAGCTTAGGCAGGGGCCCTCCAGAGACCCAGTACTTC
.	.	TRBJ2-3	14	TRBV11-2	CASSRTASTDTQYF	TGTGCCAGTTCCCGGACAGCAAGCACAGATACGCAGTATTTT
.	few	TRBJ1-1	13	TRBV27	CASSLSGDTEAFF	TGTGCCAGCAGTTTATCAGGGGACACTGAAGCTTTCTTT
TRBD1	.	TRBJ2-4	16	TRBV7-9	CASSTDRAEAKNIQYF	TGTGCCAGCAGTACCGACAGGGCAGAGGCCAAAAACATTCAGTACTTC
.	.	TRBJ1-2	14	TRBV19	CASTQRGGGYGYTF	TGTGCCAGTACCCAGAGGGGGGGTGGGTATGGCTACACCTTC
.	.	TRBJ1-4	15	TRBV19	CASSPGARNNEKLFF	TGTGCCAGTTCTCCGGGGGCGCGGAATAATGAAAAACTGTTTTTT
.	.	TRBJ1-5	13	TRBV7-9	CASHGGGNQPQHF	TGTGCCAGCCATGGTGGCGGCAATCAGCCCCAGCATTTT
TRBD1	.	TRBJ1-2	16	TRBV4-3	CASSQLSGQGIDGYTF	TGCGCCAGCAGCCAGCTTTCGGGACAGGGGATAGATGGCTACACCTTC
TRBD2	.	TRBJ2-1	15	TRBV9	CASSPGGSAYNEQFF	TGTGCCAGCAGCCCGGGGGGAAGTGCCTACAATGAGCAGTTCTTC
.	.	TRBJ2-7	15	TRBV6-6	CASSYALAGAYEQYF	TGTGCCAGCAGTTACGCCCTAGCAGGGGCCTACGAGCAGTACTTC
TRBD1	.	TRBJ2-7	12	TRBV28	CASGDRGYEQYF	TGTGCCAGCGGGGACAGGGGGTACGAGCAGTACTTC
.	.	TRBJ2-7	14	TRBV7-2	CASSQRAEAYEQYF	TGTGCCAGCAGCCAAAGAGCGGAAGCCTACGAGCAGTACTTC